The 10 T cell receptor beta chains given below trace back to one sample, sequenced in a study of T-cell memory formation after mild COVID-19. TCRdb re-called the 5' RACE reads through MiXCR, storing one row per CDR3 protein. The sample includes 140,000 or so distinct CDR3 sequences, 15% to 20% of them seen just once. Sequencing was performed on PBMCs or a T cell subset sorted from them (not recorded which). These receptors came from an adult woman who had mild COVID-19 (a few samples of this study predate the infection). Cell type and time point are not known.

V gene TRBV2 combines with J gene TRBJ2-2, with 8 nucleotides matching TRBD2. The CDR3 length is 15 residues. In germline, CDR1 is SNHLY, CDR2 FYNNEI. V lost 3 bases to trimming and J lost 1 base; unmatched junction nucleotides: 1. Here the CDR3 DNA reads TGTGCCAGCAGTGAGAGCGGGGGGAACACCGGGGAGCTGTTTTTT. Its translation: CASSESGGNTGELFF.

The V call is TRBV27, the J call TRBJ2-3; D is undetermined. Trimming took 0 bases from V and 6 from J, leaving 10 bases between them. This CDR3 has 14 amino acids. The germline V gene has CDR1 MNHEY and CDR2 SMNVEV (reference sequence). CDR3 DNA sequence: TGTGCCAGCAGTTTATCCCGGCCAGAGGATACGCAGTATTTT. Encoded protein: CASSLSRPEDTQYF.

This clonotype has at least ten counts. V gene TRBV12-5 combines with J gene TRBJ2-1; D remains ambiguous. Germline loops: CDR1 LGHNT, CDR2 FRNRAP. The CDR3 loop spans 13 amino acids. Trimming stripped 5 bases from V and 8 bases from J, with 13 bases between. The CDR3 DNA is TGTGCTAGTGGTCTTTCTGGGCGACATGAGCAGTTCTTC. Encoded protein: CASGLSGRHEQFF.

This clonotype was seen more than once but under ten times. This chain connects TRBV7-9 to TRBJ2-7; 14 bases align to TRBD2. The CDR3 consists of 17 residues. V was pared by 1 base and J by 0 bases, with 2 bases of the junction left unmatched. CDR1 is SEHNR, CDR2 FQNEAQ, per germline (reference sequence). The CDR3: CASSLGLAGGPSYEQYF. The DNA of the CDR3 is TGTGCCAGCAGCTTAGGACTAGCGGGAGGGCCCTCCTACGAGCAGTACTTC.

The chain joins TRBV5-1 to TRBJ2-7, with 11 bases lining up with TRBD2. Germline CDR1 and CDR2: SGHRS and YFSETQ. This CDR3 has 16 residues. V was clipped by 4 bases and J by 2 bases; unmatched bases: 8. The CDR3 DNA follows: TGCGCCAGCAGCCTCTTAGCGGGAGGGGGAACCTACGAGCAGTACTTC. The encoded protein is CASSLLAGGGTYEQYF.

In its sample, this clonotype was seen a few times. The chain recombines TRBV10-3 with TRBJ2-3; D gene unclear. The CDR3 runs 14 residues. CDR1 and CDR2 (germline): ENHRY, SYGVKD. Trimming pared 9 bases from V and 0 bases from J, leaving 13 bases between. The CDR3 region is CAIAQRDSTDTQYF. As DNA, the CDR3 is TGTGCCATTGCGCAGCGAGATAGCACAGATACGCAGTATTTT.

V gene TRBV20-1 combines with J gene TRBJ1-2, with D perhaps matching TRBD1 (6 bases). This CDR3 region has 11 residues. The V end was cut by 2 bases, the J end by 6 bases, with 7 bases between. The V gene's germline CDR1 is DFQATT and CDR2 SNEGSKA (reference sequence). The CDR3 region is CSARQGNGYTF. The CDR3 nucleotides read TGCAGTGCTAGACAGGGGAATGGCTACACCTTC.

Only a few counts were recorded for this clonotype. The V call is TRBV7-2, the J call TRBJ2-5; 7 bases fit TRBD1. This CDR3 contains 14 residues. With 5 bases clipped from V and 4 bases from J, the junction kept 7 bases outside the gene matches. Germline V lookup: CDR1 SGHTA, CDR2 FQGNSA. The CDR3 nucleotides are TGTGCCAGCAGCCCCGACAGGGCAGGAGAGACCCAGTACTTC. It yields the protein CASSPDRAGETQYF.

V usage is TRBV11-2 and J usage is TRBJ1-1; D uncertain. The V end lost 1 base, the J end lost 2 bases, and 8 bases lay between the germline ends. The CDR3 covers 14 residues. Germline V gene data show CDR1 as SGHAT and CDR2 as FQNNGV. CDR3 in amino acids: CASSLGAVNTEAFF. The DNA of the CDR3 is TGTGCCAGCAGCTTAGGGGCGGTTAACACTGAAGCTTTCTTT.

V is TRBV6-5 and J is TRBJ2-5, with D tentatively TRBD1 (5 bases). This CDR3 spans 15 amino acids. Looked up from germline, CDR1 is MNHEY and CDR2 is SVGAGI. V lost 6 bases, J lost 4 bases, and 18 bases lay in between. This chain's CDR3 is CASRRRGWSGETQYF. In nucleotides, the CDR3 is TGTGCCAGCAGGCGTAGGGGTTGGTCAGGAGAGACCCAGTACTTC.